This TCR beta chain derives from a study of TIL therapy for anti-PD-1-resistant metastatic lung cancer. Time point denoted: pre-treatment sample, taken before nivolumab and TIL therapy. The immunoSEQ assay was v3. The table came from immunoSEQ multiplex PCR; TCRdb's copy has only in-frame clones and leaves some out. The sample consists of about 17,000 clones, roughly 80% of them appearing once. The germline V gene has CDR1 KGHSH and CDR2 LQKENI. V was shortened by 4 bases and J by 0 bases, with 12 bases between the two germline ends. CDR3 size: 15 residues. The sample in question was blood, obtained at baseline. The rearrangement links TRBV18 to TRBJ1-1; D perhaps matches TRBD1 (6 bases). This clonotype originated in a person aged 25-85 years with non-small cell lung cancer. The CDR3 region has the DNA TGTGCCAGCTCACTTCGACAGGACCTGAACACTGAAGCTTTCTTT. Amino acid sequence: CASSLRQDLNTEAFF.